These 10 T cell receptor beta chains originate from one sample sequenced in a study of CD8 T cells in ankylosing spondylitis. TCRdb analysed the 5' RACE reads with MiXCR anew, one entry per CDR3 protein. The sample includes around 300,000 distinct CDR3 sequences, about 20% of them seen just once. The sample taken for sequencing was blood, either unsorted or a sorted T cell fraction (not recorded which). The receptors were gathered from a female donor with ankylosing spondylitis or in good health (not recorded which).

This clonotype was counted at least ten times. The gene calls are TRBV10-3 and TRBJ2-5, with D unresolved. V was clipped by 3 bases and J by 1 base, with 15 bases between them. Germline CDR1 and CDR2: ENHRY and SYGVKD. This CDR3 spans 16 amino acids. CDR3 nucleotide sequence: TGTGCCATCAGTGAATTGGGTAGGGCCACCCAAGAGACCCAGTACTTC. It translates to CAISELGRATQETQYF.

This clonotype was detected many times. The chain recombines TRBV12-3 or TRBV12-4 with TRBJ2-7; D unresolved. V was shortened by 3 bases and J by 2 bases, with 11 bases between the two germline ends. The CDR3 spans 14 residues. Here the CDR3 reads CASSFEADTYEQYF. Written as DNA, the CDR3 is TGTGCCAGCAGTTTCGAGGCGGATACCTACGAGCAGTACTTC.

The chain is built from TRBV20-1 and TRBJ2-1, with D maybe TRBD1 (6 bases). Deletions cut 5 bases from V and 3 bases from J, with 17 bases between. Germline-derived CDR1 and CDR2 are DFQATT and SNEGSKA (reference sequence). The CDR3 consists of 15 residues. CDR3 loop: CSAEGDGGNYNEQFF. Written as DNA, the CDR3 is TGCAGTGCTGAGGGGGACGGAGGAAACTACAATGAGCAGTTCTTC.

The chain has TRBV4-3 and TRBJ2-1; TRBD2 is a possible D gene (6 bases). The CDR3 spans 17 residues. The V and J ends lost 4 bases and 6 bases respectively, with 22 bases between them. The V gene's germline CDR1 is LGHNA and CDR2 YSLEER. In nucleotides, the CDR3 is TGCGCCAGCAGCCCTCTAGTTGGGCAGCGGGTCTCCAATGAGCAGTTCTTC. Its protein product is CASSPLVGQRVSNEQFF.

This clonotype has more than one count but fewer than ten. The chain has TRBV24-1 and TRBJ2-5; 13 bases match TRBD2. V gave up 7 bases and J gave up 2 bases; unmatched junction bases: 9. From germline, CDR1 is KGHDR and CDR2 SFDVKD. The CDR3 length is 17 residues. CDR3 DNA: TGTGCCACCAGCGCCGGACTAGCGGGAGTCGGGCAAGAGACCCAGTACTTC. It specifies CATSAGLAGVGQETQYF.

This clonotype has only a few counts. The chain recombines TRBV19 with TRBJ2-7; D unclear. This CDR3 spans 13 amino acids. The V end was cut by 3 bases, the J end by 2 bases, with 8 bases between. Germline V gene data show CDR1 as LNHDA and CDR2 as SQIVND (reference sequence). CDR3 sequence reads: CASSISQTYEQYF. For the CDR3, the DNA is TGTGCCAGTAGTATTTCGCAGACCTACGAGCAGTACTTC.

This clonotype was detected only a few times. The V and J genes are TRBV9 and TRBJ2-1; 13 nucleotides align to TRBD2. The V and J ends lost 4 bases and 8 bases, in that order; junction bases with no gene match: 9. The CDR3 extends over 16 amino acids. Germline V lookup: CDR1 SGDLS, CDR2 YYNGEE. CDR3 in DNA: TGTGCCAGCAGCACCGCCGGGACTAGCGGGATGGATGAGCAGTTCTTC. Protein sequence: CASSTAGTSGMDEQFF.

The rearrangement links TRBV6-1 to TRBJ1-1; tentative D call: TRBD1 (5 bases). The CDR3 extends over 15 amino acids. V gave up 7 bases and J gave up 0 bases, with 15 bases separating them. CDR1 is MNHNS and CDR2 is SASEGT in the germline V gene. This CDR3 reads CASTPSQGMNTEAFF. CDR3 sequence (DNA): TGTGCCAGCACCCCGTCTCAGGGTATGAACACTGAAGCTTTCTTT.

This clonotype occurred once. The CDR3 nucleotides are TGTGCCAGCAGCTTAGAGGGACAGGGGATCGGAAAACTGTTTTTT. This encodes CASSLEGQGIGKLFF. The chain is built from TRBV7-8 and TRBJ1-4; TRBD1 matches at 10 bases. This CDR3 is built from 15 residues. Germline CDR1 reads SGHVS; CDR2 reads FQNEAQ. V was clipped by 1 base and J by 10 bases; unmatched bases: 6.

The chain combines TRBV19 with TRBJ1-2, with 7 bases aligning to TRBD1. Germline V CDR1 and CDR2: LNHDA, SQIVND (reference sequence). V dropped 9 bases and J dropped 4; count of bases not matched to a gene: 11. The CDR3 consists of 14 residues. CDR3 region: CASYNRGTSYGYTF. DNA for the CDR3: TGTGCCAGCTATAACAGGGGTACCTCCTATGGCTACACCTTC.